This T cell receptor beta chain was documented in a study of T cell responses to AZD1222 COVID-19 vaccine. Whole-study findings and limits: Baseline seropositivity occurred in only six AZD1222 recipients.

A note on this clone: The antigen is unknown.

The V gene lost 6 bases and the J gene lost 7 bases, with 15 bases spanning the gap. Germline assignment: CDR1 SGHAT and CDR2 FQNNGV. The CDR3 is 13 amino acids. Only in-frame clones appear in the TCRdb table, and some are missing; sequencing was by immunoSEQ multiplex PCR. Of about 85,000 clones listed, around 84% were seen once; the top ten hold about 4.5%. This TCR derives from an adult who received the AZD1222 COVID-19 vaccine. The chain links TRBV11-2 to TRBJ1-2, with TRBD1 as a possible D gene (5 bases). Here the sequenced sample was peripheral blood, taken 28 days after the second AZD1222 dose. Here the CDR3 reads CASRRDHFGGYTF. The CDR3 bases are TGTGCCAGCAGGCGGGACCACTTTGGTGGCTACACCTTC. Complete variable domain (other parts from reference TRBV11-2 and TRBJ1-2): EAGVAQSPRYKIIEKRQSVAFWCNPISGHATLYWYQQILGQGPKLLIQFQNNGVVDDSQLPKDRFSAERLKGVDSTLKIQPAKLEDSAVYLCASRRDHFGGYTFGSGTRLTVV.